The present T cell receptor beta chain was sequenced within a study of blood T cell repertoires in COVID-19 (dated by TCRdb to the early 2020s). Regarding the research as a whole: The collaborator samples originated in the United States, Italy and Spain and spanned the acute and convalescent phases of COVID-19. Deeply sampled blood TCRbeta repertoires from subjects exposed to, actively infected with, or recovered from COVID-19 were included in the dataset. The material from the prospective study consisted of cDNA or gDNA derived from T cells, B-cell-depleted T cells, or PBMCs. Where available, HLA class I and class II types were obtained from metadata supplied by the sample provider rather than from assay-based typing. The samples were drawn from two sources: the first 160 participants of the ongoing ImmuneRACE study, and 1,000 to 1,500 subjects contributed by 6 global collaborators. Sample metadata almost always included a de-identified subject ID, COVID-19 status, age in years and sex. The repertoires were made available in a free public database intended to serve as a resource for research on the immune response to SARS-CoV-2. Summary of the overall study and its limitations: Clinical and demographic metadata were provided uncurated, with the amount varying by source and participant.

The junction carries 4 bases between V and J, which are trimmed by 6 bases and 2 bases respectively. The germline V gene sets CDR1 to SNHLY and CDR2 to FYNNEI. Its CDR3 holds 11 amino acids, cysteine through phenylalanine. This entry keeps only the CDR3 DNA: 33 bases, framed from base 1. TCRbeta CDR3 regions were amplified from genomic DNA using the immunoSEQ Assay, a bias-controlled multiplex PCR. The authors processed their data as follows. The number of nucleated cells in each sample was estimated by amplification of reference gene primers within the assay. To quantify the absolute abundance of each unique TCRbeta CDR3 rearrangement, sequence reads were collapsed and filtered. For each sample, productive Simpson clonality was calculated by taking the square root of Simpson's diversity index across productive rearrangements. The table comes from immuneACCESS by way of TCRdb, which keeps in-frame sequences with V and J called. Part of the clones is missing from these tables; in studies checked, under half for an unresolved V gene and the rest for unknown reasons. The V and J calls and clone size are taken from that table; D and trimming were inferred from the DNA. The sample records around 200,000 clones, approximately 84% of which are singletons. Jointly, the top ten make up about 4.9% of the sample.

The collaborating institutions used their own protocols to collect whole blood in K2EDTA tubes. Collaborator samples were shipped for TCRbeta analysis as frozen whole blood, isolated PBMCs, or DNA extracted from either sample type. Points on this clone: Its antigen is still unknown. Base qualities were left out, and no much larger clone turns up one base away.

Sequencing was performed on peripheral blood. This TCR came from a woman older than 75 with acute or convalescent COVID-19. This chain is built from TRBV2 and TRBJ2-5; no D segment can be confidently identified. This receptor carries the CDR3 CASSQQETQYF. The DNA sequence reads TGTGCCAGCAGCCAACAAGAGACCCAGTACTTC.